This T cell receptor (beta chain) originates from a study of blood T cell repertoires in COVID-19. The wider study: Acute and convalescent COVID-19 samples came from the United States, Italy and Spain. The cDNA or gDNA used as material had been derived from T cells, B-cell-depleted T cells, or PBMCs.

In terms of age and location, participants ranged from about 18 to 89 years and lived in 24 US areas. CDR3 length: 16 amino acids. V dropped 0 bases and J dropped 1 base, with 12 bases sitting between them. Sequenced by immunoSEQ multiplex PCR; TCRdb stores in-frame clones only, minus some. The sample lists 150,000 to 200,000 clones, 88% seen once, with roughly 8.9% in the top ten. The sample comprised PBMCs or T cells enriched from blood (not recorded which). The chain couples TRBV23-1 to TRBJ2-5; D unclear. TRBV23-1 is marked as an open reading frame, function uncertain. The receptor was isolated from a woman aged 18-29 years who had recovered from COVID-19. CDR3 sequence reads: CASSQSRSRPQETQYF. Here the CDR3 DNA reads TGCGCCAGCAGTCAATCGAGAAGCCGTCCCCAAGAGACCCAGTACTTC.